These 16 T cell receptor beta chains came from one sample sequenced in a study of shared clonotypes between healthy human individuals. Sequenced by immunoSEQ multiplex PCR; TCRdb stores in-frame clones only, minus some. Counted here are about 2.3 million clones, 85% to 95% occurring once; the ten biggest clones make up 0.37%. The sample comprised naive CD4+ T cells from PBMCs. Subset: CD45RA+ positively selected. The receptors come from a young man in good health. Some clones in this sample may be carry-over from other donors' samples.

This rearrangement joins TRBV28 to TRBJ2-7, with 7 bases lining up with TRBD1. CDR3 length equals 15 residues. Germline CDR1 is MDHEN and CDR2 is SYDVKM. With 5 bases clipped from V and 2 bases from J, the junction kept 9 bases outside the gene matches. CDR3 nucleotide sequence: TGTGCCAGCAGTGCCCCAACAGGGGCCACCTACGAGCAGTACTTC. Protein product: CASSAPTGATYEQYF.

The CDR3 DNA sequence: TGTGCCAGTAGTCCGGGACCTAACCCATACAATGAGCAGTTCTTC. Translation: CASSPGPNPYNEQFF. This chain links TRBV19 with TRBJ2-1; TRBD1 or TRBD2 may be the D gene (5 bases each). Deletions cut 5 bases from V and 4 bases from J, with 15 bases between. CDR1 LNHDA and CDR2 SQIVND come from the germline V gene (reference sequence). The CDR3 is 15 residues long.

This chain links TRBV19 with TRBJ2-7; 8 nucleotides line up with TRBD1. The CDR3 is 14 residues long. J lost 5 bases, V lost 4 bases, and 7 bases had no gene match. Germline V lookup: CDR1 LNHDA, CDR2 SQIVND (reference sequence). CDR3 bases: TGTGCCAGTAGTACCATGGACAGGGCCCACGAGCAGTACTTC. Its protein product is CASSTMDRAHEQYF.

The J gene is TRBJ2-5, the V gene TRBV5-1; D is possibly TRBD1 (7 bases). The CDR3 sequence is 14 residues long. Germline-derived CDR1 and CDR2 are SGHRS and YFSETQ. Trimming pared 4 bases from V and 1 base from J, leaving 11 bases between. This CDR3 reads CASSAGQSQETQYF. DNA for the CDR3: TGCGCCAGCAGCGCGGGACAGAGCCAAGAGACCCAGTACTTC.

Comment on this clone: The sample holds other DNA sequences that translate to the same CDR3. The chain combines TRBV19 with TRBJ2-3; D is unresolved. V lost 5 bases and J lost 3, with 3 bases in between. Germline-derived CDR1 and CDR2 are LNHDA and SQIVND (reference sequence). The CDR3 runs to 11 residues. The CDR3 loop is CASSATDTQYF. CDR3 in DNA: TGTGCCAGTAGTGCTACAGATACGCAGTATTTT.

The chain joins TRBV6-1 to TRBJ2-2; 10 nucleotides agree with TRBD1. With 4 bases clipped from V and 1 base from J, the junction kept 6 bases outside the gene matches. Per germline, CDR1 MNHNS and CDR2 SASEGT. The CDR3 has 17 amino acids. The CDR3 nucleotides read TGTGCCAGCAGTGCCCGACAGGGGGCACTGAACACCGGGGAGCTGTTTTTT. Protein product: CASSARQGALNTGELFF.

This clone was picked up one time. This chain joins TRBV5-4 and TRBJ1-2; D gene unclear. V shed 4 bases and J shed 0 bases, with 10 bases lying between them. This CDR3 contains 14 residues. Germline V gene sequence: CDR1 SGHNT, CDR2 YYREEE (reference sequence). CDR3 amino acids: CASSVDGPNYGYTF. The CDR3 DNA sequence: TGTGCCAGCAGCGTGGACGGACCTAACTATGGCTACACCTTC.

The chain employs TRBV4-1 and TRBJ2-1; D ambiguous. Germline CDR1 MGHRA, CDR2 YSYEKL. Deletions cut 0 bases from V and 14 bases from J, with 14 bases between. The CDR3 contains 13 residues. CDR3 coding DNA: TGCGCCAGCAGCCAAGAAGGTGGCCGGGCGGAGTTCTTC. It specifies CASSQEGGRAEFF.

This sequence joins TRBV5-1 and TRBJ2-2; TRBD1 is a possible D gene (6 bases). Trimming took 7 bases from V and 1 from J, leaving 20 bases between them. This CDR3 comprises 17 residues. Germline V gives CDR1 SGHRS, CDR2 YFSETQ. The CDR3 sequence: CASDQGAGAGNTGELFF. CDR3 bases: TGCGCCAGCGACCAAGGGGCAGGGGCTGGGAACACCGGGGAGCTGTTTTTT.

The chain employs TRBV28 and TRBJ2-1, with TRBD2 matching 9 bases. Germline trimming cut 5 bases from V and 8 bases from J; bases unmatched to any gene: 10. Germline loops: CDR1 MDHEN, CDR2 SYDVKM. CDR3 length: 15 amino acids. CDR3 in amino acids: CASSGFLAGVDEQFF. CDR3 bases: TGTGCCAGCAGTGGATTTTTAGCGGGAGTGGATGAGCAGTTCTTC. The whole variable domain, remainder taken from reference TRBV28 and TRBJ2-1, is DVKVTQSSRYLVKRTGEKVFLECVQDMDHENMFWYRQDPGLGLRLIYFSYDVKMKEKGDIPEGYSVSREKKERFSLILESASTNQTSMYLCASSGFLAGVDEQFFGPGTRLTVL.

This sequence joins TRBV27 and TRBJ2-5; unclear D gene. The germline V and J ends were trimmed by 5 bases and 2 bases, with 12 bases remaining between them. The V gene's germline CDR1 is MNHEY and CDR2 SMNVEV (reference sequence). This CDR3 has 14 amino acids. The CDR3 reads CASSGPERQETQYF. The DNA for the CDR3 is TGTGCCAGCAGTGGGCCAGAGAGGCAAGAGACCCAGTACTTC.

As regards this clone: The identical CDR3 is also encoded by other nucleotide sequences in the sample. The chain recombines TRBV6-5 with TRBJ2-3; unclear D gene. This CDR3 is built from 11 residues. Trimming took 6 bases from V and 2 from J, leaving 3 bases between them. Germline values: CDR1 MNHEY, CDR2 SVGAGI. The CDR3 bases are TGTGCCAGCAGATCCACAGATACGCAGTATTTT. Its protein is CASRSTDTQYF.

The chain employs TRBV2 and TRBJ2-4; D is uncertain. Germline loops: CDR1 SNHLY, CDR2 FYNNEI. The CDR3 contains 12 residues. V lost 7 bases and J lost 0, with 4 bases in between. The CDR3 bases are TGTGCCAGCATCGTAGCCAAAAACATTCAGTACTTC. Translating it yields CASIVAKNIQYF.

The V gene is TRBV7-9, the J gene TRBJ2-3; D is perhaps TRBD1 (5 bases). Germline V gene data show CDR1 as SEHNR and CDR2 as FQNEAQ (reference sequence). The CDR3 has 16 residues. The V and J ends lost 8 bases and 4 bases respectively, with 22 bases between them. The CDR3 loop reads CASLLQITGNSDTQYF. CDR3 DNA: TGTGCCAGCCTCCTCCAGATTACAGGAAACTCAGATACGCAGTATTTT.

This clone was seen more than once but under ten times. Other DNA sequences in the sample encode the same CDR3. The CDR3 spells CASSFGGNTEAFF. In DNA, the CDR3 is TGTGCCAGCAGCTTTGGGGGGAACACTGAAGCTTTCTTT. The rearrangement joins TRBV7-3 to TRBJ1-1; D may be TRBD1 (5 bases). V was shortened by 3 bases and J by 1 base, with 6 bases between the two germline ends. CDR3 length: 13 amino acids. The germline CDR1 and CDR2 sequences are SGHTA and FQGTGA. Based on the CDR3 plus reference TRBV7-3 and TRBJ1-1, the full variable domain is GAGVSQTPSNKVTEKGKYVELRCDPISGHTALYWYRQSLGQGPEFLIYFQGTGAADDSGLPNDRFFAVRPEGSVSTLKIQRTERGDSAVYLCASSFGGNTEAFFGQGTRLTVV.

The rearrangement links TRBV14 to TRBJ2-7, with 7 positions matching TRBD2. Germline values: CDR1 SGHDN, CDR2 FVKESK. This CDR3 is built from 15 residues. Unmatched junction bases numbered 5, after V lost 0 bases and J lost 3 bases. The CDR3 DNA follows: TGTGCCAGCAGCCAAGACACGGGACTAAGCTACGAGCAGTACTTC. Residues: CASSQDTGLSYEQYF. Filled out from reference TRBV14 and TRBJ2-7, the complete variable domain reads EAGVTQFPSHSVIEKGQTVTLRCDPISGHDNLYWYRRVMGKEIKFLLHFVKESKQDESGMPNNRFLAERTGGTYSTLKVQPAELEDSGVYFCASSQDTGLSYEQYFGPGTRLTVT.